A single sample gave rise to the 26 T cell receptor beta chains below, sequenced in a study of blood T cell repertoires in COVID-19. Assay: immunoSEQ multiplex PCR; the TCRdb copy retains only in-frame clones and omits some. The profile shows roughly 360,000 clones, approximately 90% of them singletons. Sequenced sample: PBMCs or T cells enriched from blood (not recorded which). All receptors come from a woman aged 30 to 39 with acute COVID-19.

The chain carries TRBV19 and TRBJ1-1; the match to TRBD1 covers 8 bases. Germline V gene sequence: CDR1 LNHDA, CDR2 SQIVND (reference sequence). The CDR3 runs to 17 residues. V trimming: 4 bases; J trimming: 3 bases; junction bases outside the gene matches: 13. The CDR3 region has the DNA TGTGCCAGTAGTACGGCAGGGGGCCCTCGTTGGGACACTGAAGCTTTCTTT. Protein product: CASSTAGGPRWDTEAFF.

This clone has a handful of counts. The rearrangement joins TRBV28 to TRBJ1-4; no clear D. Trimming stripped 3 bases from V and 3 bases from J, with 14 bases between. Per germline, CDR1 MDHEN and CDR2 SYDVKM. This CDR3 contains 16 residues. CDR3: CASSFLAAAANEKLFF. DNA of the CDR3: TGTGCCAGCAGTTTCTTGGCGGCGGCCGCTAATGAAAAACTGTTTTTT.

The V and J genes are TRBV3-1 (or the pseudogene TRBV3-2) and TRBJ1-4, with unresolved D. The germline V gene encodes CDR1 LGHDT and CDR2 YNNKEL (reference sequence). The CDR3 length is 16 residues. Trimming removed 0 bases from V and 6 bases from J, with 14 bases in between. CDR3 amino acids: CASSQDETSPYEKLFF. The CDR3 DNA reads TGTGCCAGCAGCCAAGATGAAACATCACCTTATGAAAAACTGTTTTTT.

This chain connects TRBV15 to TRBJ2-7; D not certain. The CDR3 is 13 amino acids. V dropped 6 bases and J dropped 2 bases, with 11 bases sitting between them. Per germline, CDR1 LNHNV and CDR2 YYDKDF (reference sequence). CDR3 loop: CATRSQIAYEQYF. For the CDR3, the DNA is TGTGCCACCAGGTCACAGATTGCCTACGAGCAGTACTTC.

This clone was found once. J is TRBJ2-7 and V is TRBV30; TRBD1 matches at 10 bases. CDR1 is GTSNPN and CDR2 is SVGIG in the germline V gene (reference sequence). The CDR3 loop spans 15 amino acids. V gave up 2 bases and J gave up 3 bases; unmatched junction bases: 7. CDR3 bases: TGTGCCTGGAGTCATCCGGGACAGGGGAACTACGAGCAGTACTTC. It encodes CAWSHPGQGNYEQYF.

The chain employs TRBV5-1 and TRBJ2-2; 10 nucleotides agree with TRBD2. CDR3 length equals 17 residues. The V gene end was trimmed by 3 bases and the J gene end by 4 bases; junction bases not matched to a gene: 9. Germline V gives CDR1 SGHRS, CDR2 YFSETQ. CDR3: CASSYKAGGPSTGELFF. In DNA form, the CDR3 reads TGCGCCAGCAGCTATAAAGCGGGGGGGCCGAGCACCGGGGAGCTGTTTTTT.

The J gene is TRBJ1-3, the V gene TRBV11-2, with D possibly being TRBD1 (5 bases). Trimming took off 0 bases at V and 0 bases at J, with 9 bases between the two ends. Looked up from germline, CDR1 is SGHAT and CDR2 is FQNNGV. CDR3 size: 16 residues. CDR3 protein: CASSLDGGSSGNTIYF. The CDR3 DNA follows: TGTGCCAGCAGCTTAGACGGGGGAAGCTCTGGAAACACCATATATTTT.

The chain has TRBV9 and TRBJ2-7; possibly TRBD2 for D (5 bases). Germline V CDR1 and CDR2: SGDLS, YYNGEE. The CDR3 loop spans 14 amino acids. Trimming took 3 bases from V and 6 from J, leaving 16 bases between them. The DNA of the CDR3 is TGTGCCAGCAGCGCCACGGACTGGGGTCGCGAGCAGTACTTC. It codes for CASSATDWGREQYF.

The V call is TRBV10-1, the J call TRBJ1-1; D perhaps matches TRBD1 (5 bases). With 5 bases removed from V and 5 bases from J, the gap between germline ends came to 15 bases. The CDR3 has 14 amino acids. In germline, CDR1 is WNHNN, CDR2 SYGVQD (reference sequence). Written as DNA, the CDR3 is TGCGCCAGCAGTCAGGGTGCCAGGGAAACTGAAGCTTTCTTT. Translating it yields CASSQGARETEAFF.

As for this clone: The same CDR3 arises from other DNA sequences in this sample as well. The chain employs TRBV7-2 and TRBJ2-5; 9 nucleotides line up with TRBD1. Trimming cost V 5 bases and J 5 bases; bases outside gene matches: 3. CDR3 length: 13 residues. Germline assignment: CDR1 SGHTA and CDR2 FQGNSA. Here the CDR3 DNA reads TGTGCCAGCAGCCCCGGACAGGGGGAGACCCAGTACTTC. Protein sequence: CASSPGQGETQYF.

The CDR3 DNA reads as TGTGCCAGTACGGGCCGGGGTTTTTCGTCTGGGGCCAACGTCCTGACTTTC. Its protein product is CASTGRGFSSGANVLTF. The V call is TRBV19, the J call TRBJ2-6, with TRBD2 as a possible D gene (5 bases). This CDR3 is 17 amino acids long. The V gene's germline CDR1 is LNHDA and CDR2 SQIVND (reference sequence). Trimming stripped 7 bases from V and 1 base from J, with 17 bases between.

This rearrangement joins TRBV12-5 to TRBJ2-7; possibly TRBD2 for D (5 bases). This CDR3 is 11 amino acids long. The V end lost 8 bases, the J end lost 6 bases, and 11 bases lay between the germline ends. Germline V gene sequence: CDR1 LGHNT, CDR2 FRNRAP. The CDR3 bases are TGTGCTAGTTCAGACTACCGCGAGCAGTACTTC. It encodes CASSDYREQYF.

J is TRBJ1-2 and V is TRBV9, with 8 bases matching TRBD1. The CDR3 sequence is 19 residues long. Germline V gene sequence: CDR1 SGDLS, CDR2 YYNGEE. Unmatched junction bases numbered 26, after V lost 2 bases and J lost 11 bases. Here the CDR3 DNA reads TGTGCCAGCAGCGTCAACTTAAACCAGGACAGGGACGATCCTCGCGAGTACACCTTC. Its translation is CASSVNLNQDRDDPREYTF. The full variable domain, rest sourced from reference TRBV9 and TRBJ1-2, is DSGVTQTPKHLITATGQRVTLRCSPRSGDLSVYWYQQSLDQGLQFLIQYYNGEERAKGNILERFSAQQFPDLHSELNLSSLELGDSALYFCASSVNLNQDRDDPREYTFGSGTRLTVV.

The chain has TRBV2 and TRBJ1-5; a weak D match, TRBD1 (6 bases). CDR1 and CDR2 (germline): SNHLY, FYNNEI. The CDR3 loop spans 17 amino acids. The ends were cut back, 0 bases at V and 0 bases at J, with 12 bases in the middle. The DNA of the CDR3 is TGTGCCAGCAGTGAAGCACTGGGACACCTTAGCAATCAGCCCCAGCATTTT. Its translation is CASSEALGHLSNQPQHF.

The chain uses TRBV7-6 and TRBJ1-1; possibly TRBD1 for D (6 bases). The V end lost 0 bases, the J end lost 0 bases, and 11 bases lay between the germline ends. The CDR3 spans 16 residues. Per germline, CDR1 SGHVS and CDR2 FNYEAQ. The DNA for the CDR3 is TGTGCCAGCAGCTTAGCGTTCAGGGGCTTGAACACTGAAGCTTTCTTT. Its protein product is CASSLAFRGLNTEAFF.

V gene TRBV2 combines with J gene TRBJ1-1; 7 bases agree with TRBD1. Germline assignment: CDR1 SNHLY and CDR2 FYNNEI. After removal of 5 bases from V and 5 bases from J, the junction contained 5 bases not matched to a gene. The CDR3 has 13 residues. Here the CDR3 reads CASSRDSRTEAFF. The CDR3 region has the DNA TGTGCCAGCAGTAGGGACAGCCGGACTGAAGCTTTCTTT.

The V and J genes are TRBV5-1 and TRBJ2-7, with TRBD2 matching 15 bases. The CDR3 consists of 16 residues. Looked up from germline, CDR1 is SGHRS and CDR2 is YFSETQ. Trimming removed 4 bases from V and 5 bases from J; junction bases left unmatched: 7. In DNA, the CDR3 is TGCGCCAGCAGCGGATGGACTAGCGGGGGGGTAAACGAGCAGTACTTC. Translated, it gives CASSGWTSGGVNEQYF.

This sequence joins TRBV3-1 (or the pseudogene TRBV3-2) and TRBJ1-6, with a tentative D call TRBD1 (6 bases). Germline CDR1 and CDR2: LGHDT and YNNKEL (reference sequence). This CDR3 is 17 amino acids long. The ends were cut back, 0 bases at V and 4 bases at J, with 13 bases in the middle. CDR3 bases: TGTGCCAGCAGCCAAGACCCTAACAGGGCGTATAATTCACCCCTCCACTTT. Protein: CASSQDPNRAYNSPLHF.

The CDR3 here is CASSLVWGAYNEQFF. The DNA of the CDR3 is TGCGCCAGCAGCTTGGTATGGGGGGCCTACAATGAGCAGTTCTTC. V and J are TRBV5-1 and TRBJ2-1; maybe TRBD2 (6 bases). The V gene lost 0 bases and the J gene lost 2 bases, with 9 bases spanning the gap. The CDR3 is 15 residues long. The germline gives CDR1 SGHRS, CDR2 YFSETQ.

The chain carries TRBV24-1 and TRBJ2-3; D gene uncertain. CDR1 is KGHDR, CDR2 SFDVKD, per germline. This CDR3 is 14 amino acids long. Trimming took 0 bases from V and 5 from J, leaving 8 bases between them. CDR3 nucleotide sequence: TGTGCCACCAGTGATTTGCTCGGTGGAGATACGCAGTATTTT. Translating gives CATSDLLGGDTQYF.

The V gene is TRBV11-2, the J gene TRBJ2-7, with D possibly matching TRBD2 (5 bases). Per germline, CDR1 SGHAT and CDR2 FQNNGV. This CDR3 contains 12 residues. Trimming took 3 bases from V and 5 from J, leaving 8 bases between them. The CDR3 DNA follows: TGTGCCAGCAGCTTGTCGGGGAACGAGCAGTACTTC. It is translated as CASSLSGNEQYF.

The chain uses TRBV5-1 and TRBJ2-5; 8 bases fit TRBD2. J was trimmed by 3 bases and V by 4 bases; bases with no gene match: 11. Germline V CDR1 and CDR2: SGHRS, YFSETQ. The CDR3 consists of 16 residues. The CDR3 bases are TGCGCCAGCAGCCTCTCTCCCGGGGGGGGCGAAGAGACCCAGTACTTC. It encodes CASSLSPGGGEETQYF.

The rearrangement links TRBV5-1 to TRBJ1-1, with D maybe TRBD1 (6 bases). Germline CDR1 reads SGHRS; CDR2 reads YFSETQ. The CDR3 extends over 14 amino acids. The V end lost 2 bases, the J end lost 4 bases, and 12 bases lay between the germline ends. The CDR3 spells CASSLREGGTEAFF. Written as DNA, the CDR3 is TGCGCCAGCAGCTTAAGGGAGGGGGGCACTGAAGCTTTCTTT. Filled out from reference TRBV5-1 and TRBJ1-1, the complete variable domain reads KAGVTQTPRYLIKTRGQQVTLSCSPISGHRSVSWYQQTPGQGLQFLFEYFSETQRNKGNFPGRFSGRQFSNSRSEMNVSTLELGDSALYLCASSLREGGTEAFFGQGTRLTVV.

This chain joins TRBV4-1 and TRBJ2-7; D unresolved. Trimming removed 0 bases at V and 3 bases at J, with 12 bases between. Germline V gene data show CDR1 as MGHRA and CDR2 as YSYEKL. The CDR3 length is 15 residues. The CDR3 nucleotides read TGCGCCAGCAGCCAAGATCGGGTCCCCGGCTACGAGCAGTACTTC. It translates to CASSQDRVPGYEQYF.

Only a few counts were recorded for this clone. The CDR3 spells CASSATSGGRGSETQYF. As DNA, the CDR3 is TGCGCCAGCAGCGCTACTAGCGGGGGGCGGGGTTCGGAGACCCAGTACTTC. This chain joins TRBV5-1 and TRBJ2-5; TRBD2 aligns across 12 bases. The CDR3 loop spans 17 amino acids. Losses at the gene ends were 4 bases for V and 5 bases for J; bases not matched to a gene: 12. Germline lookup yields CDR1 SGHRS and CDR2 YFSETQ.

The CDR3 region has the DNA TGTGCCTGGAGTGTACAGGGGACAGGTGACACCTTC. The encoded protein is CAWSVQGTGDTF. J is TRBJ1-2 and V is TRBV30; 8 nucleotides line up with TRBD1. V dropped 0 bases and J dropped 12; count of bases not matched to a gene: 6. This CDR3 region has 12 residues. Germline lookup yields CDR1 GTSNPN and CDR2 SVGIG (reference sequence).